This T cell receptor (beta chain) was found in a study of beta chain features in type 1 diabetes. Whole-study results and caveats: Shortening that was moderate but significant affected the TCRB CDR3s of Type 1 diabetes patients in all four CD4+ subsets. More deletions and fewer insertions at VDJ junctions were seen in type 1 diabetes patients.

A note on this clone: What it recognizes is unknown.

Expressed TCRB transcripts were sequenced because the entire RNA isolate underwent reverse transcription. Assay: immunoSEQ multiplex PCR; the TCRdb copy retains only in-frame clones and omits some. The table lists about 160,000 clones, 50% to 70% of them singletons. This CDR3 comprises 14 residues. CDR1 and CDR2 from the germline V gene are SQVTM and ANQGSEA. The V gene end was trimmed by 8 bases and the J gene end by 0 bases; junction bases not matched to a gene: 7. Every donor provided one heparinised blood draw, which averaged approximately 100 mL. The chain is built from TRBV29-1 and TRBJ2-3; 8 bases line up with TRBD1. The TCR sequence derives from a man aged 30 to 45 with type 1 diabetes. The sequencing input was naive CD4+ T cells from blood. The CDR3 DNA is TGCAGCCTTCAAAACAGGGGGAGCACAGATACGCAGTATTTT. Translation gives CSLQNRGSTDTQYF.